This T cell receptor beta chain originates from a study of T cell changes during pregnancy in multiple sclerosis. Only in-frame clones appear in the TCRdb table, and some are missing; sequencing was by immunoSEQ multiplex PCR. The table has 90,000 to 120,000 clones, 85% to 95% seen once. The CDR3 contains 20 residues. Germline trimming cut 2 bases from V and 4 bases from J; bases unmatched to any gene: 9. Germline V gene sequence: CDR1 MRHNA, CDR2 SNTAGT. The material sequenced was peripheral blood, taken before pregnancy. This TCR was sampled from a female donor with multiple sclerosis, enrolled in a pregnancy study. The chain recombines TRBV6-4 with TRBJ2-6; 15 positions match TRBD2. In DNA, the CDR3 is TGTGCCAGCAGTGACAGGGGACTAGCGGGAGGAGGCGGCGGGGCCAACGTCCTGACTTTC. Its protein product is CASSDRGLAGGGGGANVLTF.